This T cell receptor beta chain was obtained from a study of cytomegalovirus exposure and HLA in healthy donors. The CDR3 runs 13 residues. The germline gives CDR1 SEHNR, CDR2 FQNEAQ (reference sequence). With 60 Vbeta and 13 Jbeta primers, the PCR was carried out. Some clones are missing from TCRdb's copy, which holds only in-frame ones; the method was immunoSEQ multiplex PCR. The sample contains roughly 200,000 clones, 65% to 90% of which appear only once. In regard to this clone: One end of the junction fails to match germline, which may point to a read error.

The sequencing sample was made of PBMCs. V is TRBV7-9 and J is TRBJ1-2, with 7 bases lining up with TRBD1. The source of this sequence is a woman under 40 in good health and CMV-seronegative. CDR3 protein: CSSSFTGEGGYTF. The CDR3 coding sequence is TGTTCCAGCAGCTTTACAGGGGAAGGAGGCTACACCTTC. The variable domain in full, completed from reference TRBV7-9 and TRBJ1-2, reads DTGVSQNPRHKITKRGQNVTFRCDPISEHNRLYWYRQTLGQGPEFLTYFQNEAQLEKSRLLSDRFSAERPKGSFSTLEIQRTEQGDSAMYLCSSSFTGEGGYTFGSGTRLTVV.